Listed here are 6 T cell receptor beta chains from one sample, sequenced in a study of cytomegalovirus exposure and HLA in healthy donors. Produced via immunoSEQ multiplex PCR; TCRdb's table is partial and in-frame only. Found here are over 200,000 clones, roughly 83% of them singletons; the top ten hold around 15%. The sequenced sample was PBMCs. The receptors come from a woman under 40 in good health and CMV-seropositive.

The chain employs TRBV27 and TRBJ2-3; D is undetermined. The CDR3 totals 11 residues. The V and J ends lost 3 bases and 6 bases respectively, with 4 bases between them. The germline CDR1 and CDR2 sequences are MNHEY and SMNVEV (reference sequence). The CDR3 DNA reads TGTGCCAGCAGTTTCGGCGATACGCAGTATTTT. Amino acids: CASSFGDTQYF.

In DNA form, the CDR3 reads TGTGCCAGCAGGACAGGTGCGGCCCAGTACTTC. Amino acid sequence: CASRTGAAQYF. The chain links TRBV7-9 to TRBJ2-5; a possible D gene is TRBD1 (6 bases). V was pared by 6 bases and J by 9 bases, with 11 bases between. CDR1 is SEHNR and CDR2 is FQNEAQ in the germline V gene (reference sequence). The CDR3 contains 11 residues. Looking up the rest from reference TRBV7-9 and TRBJ2-5 gives the full variable domain: DTGVSQNPRHKITKRGQNVTFRCDPISEHNRLYWYRQTLGQGPEFLTYFQNEAQLEKSRLLSDRFSAERPKGSFSTLEIQRTEQGDSAMYLCASRTGAAQYFGPGTRLLVL.

The V and J genes are TRBV29-1 and TRBJ2-2, with 10 bases matching TRBD1. The CDR3 covers 14 residues. The ends lost 2 bases at V and 5 bases at J; junction bases unmatched: 2. In germline, CDR1 is SQVTM, CDR2 ANQGSEA. CDR3 sequence: CSVEKGQGTGELFF. CDR3 nucleotide sequence: TGCAGCGTTGAAAAGGGACAGGGGACCGGGGAGCTGTTTTTT.

CDR3 amino acids: CASSLDKAGELFF. The CDR3 DNA reads as TGTGCCAGCAGCTTAGATAAAGCCGGGGAGCTGTTTTTT. This chain uses TRBV11-2 with TRBJ2-2, with D unresolved. The CDR3 is 13 residues long. With 0 bases removed from V and 6 bases from J, the gap between germline ends came to 5 bases. From germline, CDR1 is SGHAT and CDR2 FQNNGV.

The chain recombines TRBV9 with TRBJ2-7, with 13 bases lining up with TRBD2. The CDR3 consists of 15 residues. The germline CDR1 and CDR2 sequences are SGDLS and YYNGEE. Trimming cost V 4 bases and J 4 bases; bases outside gene matches: 5. The CDR3 here is CASSRTSGGPYEQYF. In nucleotides, the CDR3 is TGTGCCAGCAGCAGGACTAGCGGGGGACCGTACGAGCAGTACTTC.

The V gene is TRBV6-1, the J gene TRBJ2-1; 10 bases fit TRBD2. This CDR3 is 15 amino acids long. V lost 8 bases and J lost 8; bases outside the gene matches: 12. The germline V gene encodes CDR1 MNHNS and CDR2 SASEGT. In DNA form, the CDR3 reads TGTGCCAGCTGTATAGCGGGAGGTACGGGCGATGAGCAGTTCTTC. This gives the protein CASCIAGGTGDEQFF.